A single sample is the source of the 9 T cell receptor beta chains below, sequenced in a study of blood T cells in healthy people across ages. The second PCR ran about 6 to 12 cycles with a sample-barcoded 5' primer and J-beta primers. TCRdb re-called the 5' RACE reads with MiXCR, one entry per CDR3 protein. This table has just under 750,000 distinct CDR3 sequences, 20% to 25% appearing once. Sequenced: blood. These receptors came from a man in his 70s in good health.

V usage is TRBV5-1 and J usage is TRBJ2-5; D gene unclear. V was pared by 0 bases and J by 13 bases, with 13 bases between. CDR1 and CDR2 (germline): SGHRS, YFSETQ. The CDR3 covers 12 residues. CDR3 nucleotides: TGCGCCAGCAGCTTGGCGGTGGGTCCACGGTACTTC. It codes for CASSLAVGPRYF.

There are a few counts of this clonotype. The J gene is TRBJ1-2, the V gene TRBV27, with D perhaps matching TRBD1 (6 bases). Germline CDR1 and CDR2: MNHEY and SMNVEV (reference sequence). This CDR3 contains 15 residues. The V end lost 5 bases, the J end lost 6 bases, and 19 bases lay between the germline ends. The DNA for the CDR3 is TGTGCCAGCAGTCACAACCCGCGAAGGGGGGATGGCTACACCTTC. Translated: CASSHNPRRGDGYTF.

J is TRBJ2-5 and V is TRBV10-3; D is unclear. The V end lost 2 bases, the J end lost 4 bases, and 14 bases lay between the germline ends. The length of the CDR3 is 15 residues. CDR1 and CDR2 (germline): ENHRY, SYGVKD. The CDR3 here is CAISEGVLVSETQYF. Written as DNA, the CDR3 is TGTGCCATCAGTGAGGGAGTACTGGTCTCAGAGACCCAGTACTTC.

This clonotype was recorded a few times. The chain combines TRBV12-3 or TRBV12-4 with TRBJ2-6, with a tentative D call TRBD1 (6 bases). The CDR3 is 15 residues long. The V end lost 6 bases, the J end lost 2 bases, and 11 bases lay between the germline ends. As DNA, the CDR3 is TGTGCCAGCAGCCCACAGGGAACTGGGGCCAACGTCCTGACTTTC. As protein: CASSPQGTGANVLTF.

This sequence joins TRBV19 and TRBJ1-5; possible D gene TRBD1, 6 bases. The germline V gene encodes CDR1 LNHDA and CDR2 SQIVND (reference sequence). The CDR3 totals 16 residues. Trimming took 7 bases from V and 3 from J, leaving 19 bases between them. CDR3 region: CASTQGRPLSNQPQHF. The CDR3 DNA is TGTGCCAGTACCCAGGGGAGGCCTCTATCCAATCAGCCCCAGCATTTT.

The chain employs TRBV7-3 and TRBJ2-2, with 13 bases lining up with TRBD2. The trim removed 1 base at V and 6 bases at J, leaving 5 bases unmatched. Germline V gives CDR1 SGHTA, CDR2 FQGTGA. The CDR3 is 17 amino acids. CDR3 sequence: CASSLILAGGKAGELFF. The CDR3 DNA reads TGTGCCAGCAGCTTAATACTAGCGGGAGGGAAGGCCGGGGAGCTGTTTTTT.

The chain combines TRBV7-2 with TRBJ2-5, with TRBD1 as a possible D gene (5 bases). Germline V gene data show CDR1 as SGHTA and CDR2 as FQGNSA. V was trimmed by 4 bases and J by 0 bases, leaving 9 bases between them. The CDR3 runs to 14 residues. CDR3 amino acids: CASSSSRDQETQYF. In nucleotides, the CDR3 is TGTGCCAGCAGCTCTTCCAGGGACCAAGAGACCCAGTACTTC.

V gene TRBV18 combines with J gene TRBJ2-3; D is possibly TRBD2 (5 bases). The CDR3 is made up of 13 amino acids. Trimming removed 6 bases at V and 3 bases at J, with 10 bases between. The germline CDR1 and CDR2 sequences are KGHSH and LQKENI. In nucleotides, the CDR3 is TGTGCCAGCTCTAAGCGGCAGACAGATACGCAGTATTTT. It yields the protein CASSKRQTDTQYF.

This chain connects TRBV3-1 to TRBJ1-2; D is possibly TRBD1 (6 bases). CDR1 LGHDT and CDR2 YNNKEL come from the germline V gene (reference sequence). V was cut by 4 bases and J by 8 bases, with 14 bases left in between. The CDR3 length is 13 residues. CDR3 nucleotide sequence: TGTGCCAGCAGCCTACGACAGGCCCAAGGCTACACCTTC. Protein sequence: CASSLRQAQGYTF.